This T cell receptor beta chain was recorded in a study of OX40 agonist ivuxolimab in advanced cancers. Whole-study results and caveats: Clonal expansion by week 6 occurred in CD4+ and CD8+ blood T cells (at 0.1 to 3.0 mg/kg).

Autoimmune disease history or systemic immunosuppression meant exclusion. At cycle 4 day 1, cycle 7 day 1, and baseline, blood was sampled. The assay was immunoSEQ multiplex PCR, and TCRdb's table has in-frame clones only and misses some. In the table there are over 60,000 clones, around 87% of which are singletons. As for this clone: As yet, its antigen is unknown.

The material sequenced was CD4+ or CD8+ T cells sorted from blood, taken in a trial of the OX40 agonist ivuxolimab. The clonotype comes from an adult with an advanced solid tumor such as melanoma, head and neck, liver or kidney cancer.

Here the CDR3 reads CASSIEAPDSHNQPQHF. In nucleotides, the CDR3 is TGTGCCAGTAGTATAGAGGCCCCAGACTCTCACAATCAGCCCCAGCATTTT. V usage is TRBV19 and J usage is TRBJ1-5, with no clear D. Looked up from germline, CDR1 is LNHDA and CDR2 is SQIVND (reference sequence). CDR3 length: 17 residues. V lost 0 bases, J lost 3 bases, and 15 bases lay in between.